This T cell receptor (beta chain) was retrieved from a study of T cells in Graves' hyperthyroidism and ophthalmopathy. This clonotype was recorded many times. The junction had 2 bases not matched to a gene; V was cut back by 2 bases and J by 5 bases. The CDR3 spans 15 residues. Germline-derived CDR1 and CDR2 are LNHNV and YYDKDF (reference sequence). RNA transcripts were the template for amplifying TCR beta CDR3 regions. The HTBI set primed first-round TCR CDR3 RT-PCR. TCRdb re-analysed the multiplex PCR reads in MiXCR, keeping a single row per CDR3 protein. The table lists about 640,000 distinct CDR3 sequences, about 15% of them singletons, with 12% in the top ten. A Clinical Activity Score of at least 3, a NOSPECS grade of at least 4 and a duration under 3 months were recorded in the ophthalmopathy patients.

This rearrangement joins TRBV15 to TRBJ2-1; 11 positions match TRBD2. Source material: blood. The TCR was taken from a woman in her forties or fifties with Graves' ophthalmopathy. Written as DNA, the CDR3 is TGTGCCACCAGCAGATTTAGCGGGAGGGACAATGAGCAGTTCTTC. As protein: CATSRFSGRDNEQFF.